Listed below are T cell receptor beta chains from one sample, sequenced in a study of cytomegalovirus exposure and HLA in healthy donors. TCRdb's table, derived via immunoSEQ multiplex PCR, lists solely in-frame clones and lacks some. The sample yields about 100,000 clones, of which the top ten take up about 5.9%. Sequenced input: PBMCs. Receptors were obtained from a girl under 18 in good health and CMV-seropositive. CDR3s include the opening cysteine and the closing phenylalanine or tryptophan. A D gene is named only where the DNA matches it firmly.

j_call,v_call,d_call,cdr3_length,cdr3_nt,cdr3_aa
TRBJ2-2,TRBV5-1,-,16,TGCGCCAGCAGCTTGGGCCCTACGACTTATACCGGGGAGCTGTTTTTT,CASSLGPTTYTGELFF
TRBJ2-7,TRBV15,-,14,TGTGCCACCAGCATGGGGAGAATACAAAGCGAGCAGTACTTC,CATSMGRIQSEQYF
TRBJ1-2,TRBV9,TRBD1,15,TGTGCCAGCGGGACAGGGGGCGATTCACTATCTGGCTACACCTTC,CASGTGGDSLSGYTF
TRBJ2-2,TRBV2,-,14,TGTGCCAGCAGTGAAGGCGGGTTCGGCGGGGAGCTGTTTTTT,CASSEGGFGGELFF
TRBJ1-4,TRBV27,TRBD1,16,TGTGCCAGCAGTTTATTGACTCCAGGGGGTATTGAAAAACTGTTTTTT,CASSLLTPGGIEKLFF
TRBJ2-3,TRBV5-4,-,16,TGTGCCAGCAGCCCACCGCCCGGGGGGCGGGCAGATACGCAGTATTTT,CASSPPPGGRADTQYF
TRBJ2-5,TRBV28,TRBD1,14,TGTGCCAGCAGTTTCAGGGGGCGAGGAGAGACCCAGTACTTC,CASSFRGRGETQYF
TRBJ2-1,TRBV6-6,TRBD1,12,TGTGCCAGCAGTCCAGGGGGCAATGAGCAGTTCTTC,CASSPGGNEQFF
TRBJ2-1,TRBV30,TRBD2,17,TGTGCCTGGACTCTCTCCGGACTAGCGGCATCCTACAATGAGCAGTTCTTC,CAWTLSGLAASYNEQFF
TRBJ1-2,TRBV14,-,13,TGTGCCAGCACCCCGGGGGGGAGCTATGGCTACACCTTC,CASTPGGSYGYTF
TRBJ2-2,TRBV27,TRBD1,16,TGTGCCAGCAGAGAAGCAGGGGGCGCAAGCACCGGGGAGCTGTTTTTT,CASREAGGASTGELFF
TRBJ1-1,TRBV4-3,-,15,TGCGCCAGCAGCACCTACCGGGGCGGGGGCACTGAAGCTTTCTTT,CASSTYRGGGTEAFF
TRBJ1-2,TRBV7-9,-,14,TGTGCCAGCAGCTTAGACAACGTCTACTATGGCTACACCTTC,CASSLDNVYYGYTF
TRBJ2-2,TRBV4-2,TRBD2,16,TGTGCCAGCAGCCAATTTAGCGGGGGAGGCACCGGGGAGCTGTTTTTT,CASSQFSGGGTGELFF
TRBJ2-7,TRBV7-2,-,14,TGTGCCAGCAGCTTAGTTCTCAGGGACTACGAGCAGTACTTC,CASSLVLRDYEQYF
TRBJ1-1,TRBV18,-,15,TGTGCCAGCTCACTTACCGGGGGGGGGCTCACTGAAGCTTTCTTT,CASSLTGGGLTEAFF
TRBJ2-1,TRBV9,TRBD2,16,TGTGCCAGCAGCGTAGATTGGCGGGGGGGCCACAATGAGCAGTTCTTC,CASSVDWRGGHNEQFF
TRBJ2-6,TRBV7-2,-,16,TGTGCCAGCAGAATACAGGGCTCCTCTGGGGCCAACGTCCTGACTTTC,CASRIQGSSGANVLTF
TRBJ1-1,TRBV15,-,13,TGTGCCACCCGTCGGGGGATTGACACTGAAGCTTTCTTT,CATRRGIDTEAFF
TRBJ1-5,TRBV4-1,-,14,TGCGCCAGCAGCCAGCCGGGGATTTATCAGCCCCAGCATTTT,CASSQPGIYQPQHF
TRBJ1-3,TRBV4-1,-,16,TGCGCCAGCAGCCAAATCTTTATGAGAGCTGGAAACACCATATATTTT,CASSQIFMRAGNTIYF
TRBJ2-3,TRBV2,TRBD2,14,TGTGCCAGCAGACCGGGACTAGCGCCAGATACGCAGTATTTT,CASRPGLAPDTQYF
TRBJ1-2,TRBV4-2,-,15,TGTGCCAGCAGCCTCTACCTTCAGGGTAACTATGGCTACACCTTC,CASSLYLQGNYGYTF
TRBJ2-2,TRBV11-2,-,12,TGTGCCAGCAGCTTCCAGGCCGGGGAGCTGTTTTTT,CASSFQAGELFF
TRBJ1-2,TRBV29-1,-,16,TGCAGCGTAGCCGGACATTGGACAGTCCATAACTATGGCTACACCTTC,CSVAGHWTVHNYGYTF
TRBJ2-4,TRBV6-6,TRBD2,15,TGTGCCAGCAGTTACGGTCCTAGCGGGGACCACATTCAGTACTTC,CASSYGPSGDHIQYF
TRBJ1-5,TRBV4-2,-,15,TGTGCCAGCAGCCAAGATCGTTCCTCTAATCAGCCCCAGCATTTT,CASSQDRSSNQPQHF
TRBJ1-2,TRBV19,TRBD1,16,TGTGCCAGTAGTATTCAACCGGGACAGGGACGGTATGGCTACACCTTC,CASSIQPGQGRYGYTF
TRBJ2-1,TRBV18,-,16,TGTGCCAGCTCACCTACCGGGACTCCGTTCACCCATGAGCAGTTCTTC,CASSPTGTPFTHEQFF
TRBJ1-2,TRBV27,-,14,TGTGCCAGCAGTTCACCAACTACGGACTATGGCTACACCTTC,CASSSPTTDYGYTF
TRBJ2-5,TRBV7-9,-,14,TGTGCCAGCAGCTTAGTCATCATCGGAGAGACCCAGTACTTC,CASSLVIIGETQYF
TRBJ2-5,TRBV7-7,TRBD1,16,TGTGCTAGCAGCTTGGGCCAGGACAGGCAGTTTGAGACCCAGTACTTC,CASSLGQDRQFETQYF
TRBJ1-5,TRBV27,-,14,TGTGCCAGCAGTTTGGAGGGACGAAATCAGCCCCAGCATTTT,CASSLEGRNQPQHF
TRBJ1-2,TRBV18,-,15,TGTGCCAGCTCACAATACCGGGTCTCTTCCTATGGCTACACCTTC,CASSQYRVSSYGYTF
TRBJ1-2,TRBV27,-,13,TGTGCCAGCAGCCTGGGGCTTACTGCCGGCTACACCTTC,CASSLGLTAGYTF
TRBJ2-3,TRBV2,TRBD2,14,TGTGCCAGCAGGCTAGCGGGGGCCCAAGATACGCAGTATTTT,CASRLAGAQDTQYF
TRBJ2-7,TRBV13,-,12,TGTGCCAGCAGCTTAGGGGGGAGGGAGCAGTACTTC,CASSLGGREQYF
TRBJ1-2,TRBV29-1,TRBD1,13,TGCAGCGACGCGGGGACAGGGCGAGAAGGCTACACCTTC,CSDAGTGREGYTF
TRBJ2-5,TRBV19,TRBD1,13,TGTGCCAGTGGTGGGACAGCCCAAGAGACCCAGTACTTC,CASGGTAQETQYF
TRBJ2-5,TRBV7-7,TRBD2,14,TGTGCCAGCGGAAATAGCGGGGGCCAAGAGACCCAGTACTTC,CASGNSGGQETQYF
TRBJ1-1,TRBV6-1,-,17,TGTGCCAGCAGTGCCATATCCTACAGGGTAGGGAACACTGAAGCTTTCTTT,CASSAISYRVGNTEAFF